This T cell receptor (beta chain) was observed in a study of CD8 T cells in ankylosing spondylitis. Study-level results: For ankylosing spondylitis blood, a TCR beta motif of about eight highly homologous variants appeared characteristic.

Germline-derived CDR1 and CDR2 are SGHRS and YFSETQ. V gave up 0 bases and J gave up 5 bases, with 17 bases separating them. This CDR3 region has 16 residues. Quantitative 5'-RACE with molecular barcodes generated TCR beta libraries. TCRdb analysed the 5' RACE reads with MiXCR anew, one entry per CDR3 protein. The sample includes under 950,000 distinct CDR3 sequences, about 20% of them seen just once. This clonotype showed up just a few times. As yet, its antigen is unknown. The chain recombines TRBV5-1 with TRBJ2-5; D remains unclear. The source material was blood, either unsorted or a sorted T cell fraction (not recorded which). This clonotype was sampled from a male donor with ankylosing spondylitis. The CDR3 DNA reads as TGCGCCAGCAGCTTGGCGGCAGGTTCGCTGGGTGAGACCCAGTACTTC. This translates into CASSLAAGSLGETQYF.